Sequencing of this T cell receptor (beta chain) was carried out in a study of beta chain features in type 1 diabetes. Concerning this clone itself: Its specificity is unknown.

The authors reverse transcribed all of the isolated RNA, so sequencing captured expressed TCRB transcripts. TCRdb's copy holds only in-frame clones and misses some; the assay was immunoSEQ multiplex PCR. The data hold approximately 340,000 clones, with more than 12% observed a single time. Study-wide points: In all four CD4+ subsets, TCRB CDR3 length was significantly, moderately reduced in type 1 diabetes. PCR might favor shorter templates, equally in patients and controls.

The source material was naive CD4+ T cells from blood. This TCR was sampled from a woman in her late teens or twenties in good health.

CDR3 nucleotides: TGCGCCAGCAGCCAAGGGTCCGGACTAGTGTACAATGAGCAGTTCTTC. Amino acids: CASSQGSGLVYNEQFF. V usage is TRBV4-1 and J usage is TRBJ2-1, with 7 bases matching TRBD2. This CDR3 is 16 amino acids long. V lost 1 base, J lost 4 bases, and 7 bases stayed unmatched. Germline values: CDR1 MGHRA, CDR2 YSYEKL.